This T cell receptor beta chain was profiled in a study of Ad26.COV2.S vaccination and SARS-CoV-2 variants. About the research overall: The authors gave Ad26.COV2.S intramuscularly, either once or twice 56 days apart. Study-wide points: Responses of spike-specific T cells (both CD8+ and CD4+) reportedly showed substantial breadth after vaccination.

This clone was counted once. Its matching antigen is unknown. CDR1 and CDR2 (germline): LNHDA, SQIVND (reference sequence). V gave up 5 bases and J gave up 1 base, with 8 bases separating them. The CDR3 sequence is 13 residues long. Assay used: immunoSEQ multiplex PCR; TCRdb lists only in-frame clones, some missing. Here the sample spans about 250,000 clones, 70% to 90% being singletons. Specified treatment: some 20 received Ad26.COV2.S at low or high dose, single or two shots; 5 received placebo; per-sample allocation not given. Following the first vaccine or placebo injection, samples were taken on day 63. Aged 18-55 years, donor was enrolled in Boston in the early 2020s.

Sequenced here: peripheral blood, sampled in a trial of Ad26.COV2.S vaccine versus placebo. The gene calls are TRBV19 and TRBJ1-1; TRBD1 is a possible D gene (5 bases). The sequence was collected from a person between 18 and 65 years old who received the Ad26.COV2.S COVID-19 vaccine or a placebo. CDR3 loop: CASSLGPNTEAFF. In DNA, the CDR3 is TGTGCCAGTAGTCTGGGACCGAACACTGAAGCTTTCTTT.